Presented here are 21 T cell receptor beta chains from one specimen sequenced in a study of blood T cell repertoires in COVID-19. Libraries were prepared by immunoSEQ multiplex PCR; TCRdb keeps only in-frame clonotypes and omits some of them. The sample contains about 240,000 clones, roughly 90% of which appear only once. What was sequenced was PBMCs or T cells enriched from blood (not recorded which). The receptors were sampled from a woman between 25 and 40 years old with acute COVID-19.

The rearrangement links TRBV2 to TRBJ2-5; 7 bases line up with TRBD1. This CDR3 contains 14 residues. Germline assignment: CDR1 SNHLY and CDR2 FYNNEI. Unmatched junction bases numbered 6, after V lost 6 bases and J lost 2 bases. CDR3: CASRNYRGQETQYF. In DNA, the CDR3 is TGTGCCAGCAGAAACTACAGGGGACAAGAGACCCAGTACTTC.

To note about this clone: The sample has other DNA sequences that encode this CDR3 too. CDR3 amino acids: CASSYDSNYGYTF. The CDR3 region has the DNA TGTGCCAGCAGTTATGACAGCAACTATGGCTACACCTTC. The chain recombines TRBV6-5 with TRBJ1-2; D possibly corresponds to TRBD1 (5 bases). V lost 3 bases, J lost 2 bases, and 7 bases lay in between. Germline V gene data show CDR1 as MNHEY and CDR2 as SVGAGI. This CDR3 is built from 13 residues.

The genes are TRBV2 and TRBJ2-3; 10 nucleotides line up with TRBD1. V shed 6 bases, J shed 3 bases, and the junction held 6 bases outside the gene matches. In germline, CDR1 is SNHLY, CDR2 FYNNEI. CDR3 length: 15 residues. The chain's CDR3 is CASSRDRGLTDTQYF. The CDR3 coding sequence is TGTGCCAGCAGCCGGGACAGGGGACTTACAGATACGCAGTATTTT. The variable domain in full, completed from reference TRBV2 and TRBJ2-3, reads EPEVTQTPSHQVTQMGQEVILRCVPISNHLYFYWYRQILGQKVEFLVSFYNNEISEKSEIFDDQFSVERPDGSNFTLKIRSTKLEDSAMYFCASSRDRGLTDTQYFGPGTRLTVL.

The rearrangement links TRBV7-9 to TRBJ2-3, with 7 nucleotides matching TRBD1. In germline, CDR1 is SEHNR, CDR2 FQNEAQ (reference sequence). The CDR3 contains 14 residues. With 5 bases clipped from V and 1 base from J, the junction kept 3 bases outside the gene matches. The CDR3 protein is CASSGTEGTDTQYF. In nucleotides, the CDR3 is TGTGCCAGCAGCGGGACAGAAGGCACAGATACGCAGTATTTT.

The CDR3 here is CASSPDRSTKAFF. Here the CDR3 DNA reads TGCGCCAGCAGCCCTGACAGGAGCACGAAAGCTTTCTTT. The rearrangement joins TRBV5-1 to TRBJ1-1, with D possibly being TRBD1 (6 bases). The CDR3 extends over 13 amino acids. Trimming left V 4 bases short and J 9 bases short, with 16 bases between. Germline V gives CDR1 SGHRS, CDR2 YFSETQ.

The V call is TRBV5-1, the J call TRBJ2-1; TRBD2 aligns across 13 bases. Germline V gene data show CDR1 as SGHRS and CDR2 as YFSETQ. The CDR3 is 18 residues long. Losses at the gene ends were 3 bases for V and 4 bases for J; bases not matched to a gene: 10. The DNA for the CDR3 is TGCGCCAGCAGCTCCAGACTAGCGGGGGGCGGGTCATACAATGAGCAGTTCTTC. It translates to CASSSRLAGGGSYNEQFF.

The rearrangement joins TRBV7-2 to TRBJ1-6; D may be TRBD1 (6 bases). CDR1 is SGHTA, CDR2 FQGNSA, per germline. V was trimmed by 7 bases and J by 2 bases, leaving 15 bases between them. This CDR3 region has 16 residues. The CDR3 nucleotides are TGTGCCAGCAATCCGCGGGGGGGCCCCTATAATTCACCCCTCCACTTT. This translates into CASNPRGGPYNSPLHF. Complete variable domain (other parts from reference TRBV7-2 and TRBJ1-6): GAGVSQSPSNKVTEKGKDVELRCDPISGHTALYWYRQSLGQGLEFLIYFQGNSAPDKSGLPSDRFSAERTGGSVSTLTIQRTQQEDSAVYLCASNPRGGPYNSPLHFGNGTRLTVT.

This chain links TRBV4-1 with TRBJ2-7, with TRBD1 matching 8 bases. Germline V gene lookup returns CDR1 MGHRA and CDR2 YSYEKL. Trimming took 5 bases from V and 5 from J; bases not matched to a gene: 5. CDR3 length: 13 amino acids. The CDR3 DNA sequence: TGCGCCAGCAGCACCCCAGGGGGCGACGAGCAGTACTTC. This translates into CASSTPGGDEQYF.

CDR3 residues: CASSKTGGIGETQYF. CDR3 coding DNA: TGTGCCAGCAGTAAGACAGGGGGTATCGGAGAGACCCAGTACTTC. The V gene is TRBV2, the J gene TRBJ2-5, with 9 bases identical to TRBD1. Germline lookup yields CDR1 SNHLY and CDR2 FYNNEI. This CDR3 has 15 residues. The V segment lost 5 bases and the J segment 4 bases; nucleotides outside the gene matches: 8.

The chain is built from TRBV6-5 and TRBJ1-1; possibly TRBD1 for D (5 bases). The ends were cut back, 2 bases at V and 4 bases at J, with 17 bases in the middle. The CDR3 consists of 16 residues. Germline V CDR1 and CDR2: MNHEY, SVGAGI. This CDR3 is CASSYRSGGVVTEAFF. CDR3 nucleotides: TGTGCCAGCAGTTACAGATCCGGAGGGGTTGTCACTGAAGCTTTCTTT.

The table lists this clone with a count of one. This CDR3 reads CASSRPGLVYEQYF. CDR3 bases: TGTGCCAGCAGTCGCCCCGGACTAGTCTACGAGCAGTACTTC. The chain joins TRBV6-5 to TRBJ2-7; 7 bases match TRBD2. The V gene's germline CDR1 is MNHEY and CDR2 SVGAGI. The V segment lost 5 bases and the J segment 3 bases; nucleotides outside the gene matches: 7. The CDR3 length is 14 residues.

This chain joins TRBV6-2 or TRBV6-3 and TRBJ1-2, with a possible D match to TRBD1 (5 bases). Trimming left V 2 bases short and J 8 bases short, with 18 bases between. CDR1 is MNHEY and CDR2 is SVGEGT in the germline V gene. The CDR3 contains 15 residues. The CDR3 sequence: CASSYLGRRGEGYTF. CDR3 DNA: TGTGCCAGCAGTTACCTAGGACGGAGGGGTGAAGGCTACACCTTC.

The chain uses TRBV29-1 and TRBJ2-3; 8 bases agree with TRBD1. The CDR3 covers 14 residues. Germline V gene data show CDR1 as SQVTM and CDR2 as ANQGSEA. Germline trimming cut 6 bases from V and 6 bases from J; bases unmatched to any gene: 11. In DNA form, the CDR3 reads TGCAGCGTCGAGGACAGGGAGGTAGCGGATACGCAGTATTTT. Its protein product is CSVEDREVADTQYF.

The chain employs TRBV7-8 and TRBJ2-1; D remains unclear. There are 13 residues in the CDR3. Germline CDR1 and CDR2: SGHVS and FQNEAQ. V lost 1 base and J lost 8, with 9 bases in between. The CDR3 DNA reads as TGTGCCAGCAGCTTAGTACAGTTCCATGAGCAGTTCTTC. This sequence encodes CASSLVQFHEQFF.

V and J are TRBV10-2 and TRBJ2-7, with 12 bases that match TRBD2. J gave up 1 base and V 8 bases, and 3 bases lay outside the gene matches. CDR1 and CDR2 from the germline V gene are WSHSY and SAAADI. The CDR3 sequence is 14 residues long. CDR3 nucleotide sequence: TGCGCCAGCGGACTAGCGGGGTATTCCTACGAGCAGTACTTC. This gives the protein CASGLAGYSYEQYF.

This rearrangement joins TRBV5-1 to TRBJ1-5; 7 nucleotides line up with TRBD1. Germline V gene lookup returns CDR1 SGHRS and CDR2 YFSETQ. With 0 bases clipped from V and 2 bases from J, the junction kept 5 bases outside the gene matches. The CDR3 is 16 amino acids. The CDR3 DNA follows: TGCGCCAGCAGCTTGGGAGTAGGGGGCGGCAATCAGCCCCAGCATTTT. It specifies CASSLGVGGGNQPQHF. Complete variable domain (other parts from reference TRBV5-1 and TRBJ1-5): KAGVTQTPRYLIKTRGQQVTLSCSPISGHRSVSWYQQTPGQGLQFLFEYFSETQRNKGNFPGRFSGRQFSNSRSEMNVSTLELGDSALYLCASSLGVGGGNQPQHFGDGTRLSIL.

This clone was found once. The J gene is TRBJ2-5, the V gene TRBV19; D not resolved. This CDR3 comprises 12 residues. V dropped 1 base and J dropped 4 bases, with 4 bases sitting between them. The germline CDR1 and CDR2 sequences are LNHDA and SQIVND (reference sequence). The CDR3 DNA follows: TGTGCCAGTAGTATAGCAGGAGAGACCCAGTACTTC. Translated: CASSIAGETQYF.

V is TRBV5-1 and J is TRBJ1-2, with D maybe TRBD1 (5 bases). V was trimmed by 0 bases and J by 7 bases, leaving 16 bases between them. The length of the CDR3 is 15 residues. Germline CDR1 and CDR2: SGHRS and YFSETQ. CDR3 region: CASSLVARDTGGYTF. DNA of the CDR3: TGCGCCAGCAGCTTGGTGGCCAGGGATACTGGTGGCTACACCTTC.

The chain links TRBV7-9 to TRBJ1-2; D call uncertain. V lost 0 bases and J 4 bases, leaving 15 bases between the germline ends. This CDR3 has 16 residues. Germline V CDR1 and CDR2: SEHNR, FQNEAQ (reference sequence). Here the CDR3 reads CASSLARISQAYGYTF. CDR3 DNA: TGTGCCAGCAGCTTAGCGCGGATCTCACAAGCCTATGGCTACACCTTC.

This clone is a singleton in its sample. The chain recombines TRBV5-1 with TRBJ1-1; TRBD1 agrees at 10 bases. Germline assignment: CDR1 SGHRS and CDR2 YFSETQ. This CDR3 region has 18 residues. The ends lost 5 bases at V and 1 base at J; junction bases unmatched: 14. CDR3 nucleotide sequence: TGCGCCAGCAGAGACCCGAGACAGGGGGCGGGTAGGAACACTGAAGCTTTCTTT. Amino acids: CASRDPRQGAGRNTEAFF.

The rearrangement uses TRBV2 and TRBJ1-5, with 7 bases identical to TRBD1. This CDR3 contains 15 residues. Germline V gene sequence: CDR1 SNHLY, CDR2 FYNNEI. V was pared by 2 bases and J by 11 bases, with 12 bases of the junction left unmatched. The CDR3 DNA sequence: TGTGCCAGCAGTGAAACCGGGACAGCACGGGGGTCCCAGCATTTT. Translating it yields CASSETGTARGSQHF.